The 18 T cell receptor beta chains in this list originate from one sample, sequenced in a study of blood T cell repertoires in COVID-19 (dated by TCRdb to 2018 to 2021). Library creation used the immunoSEQ multiplex PCR assay. Entries here come from immuneACCESS through TCRdb and include only in-frame sequences with V and J called. Some clones fail to appear in such tables; in the studies checked, an unresolved V gene covers under half of the shortfall, and the cause of the remainder is unknown. The sample yields 300,000 or so clones; 80% to 90% were counted once. Clones ranked in the top ten supply roughly 1.1% of the sample. Sequencing input: peripheral blood. These receptors were collected from a woman aged 45-59 years with acute or convalescent COVID-19.

Only a few counts were recorded for this clone. The V and J genes are TRBV2 and TRBJ1-2; the match to TRBD1 covers 7 bases. This CDR3 has 13 residues. Germline CDR1 SNHLY, CDR2 FYNNEI. J gave up 4 bases and V 8 bases, and 7 bases lay outside the gene matches. CDR3: CASPQGQLYGYTF. The CDR3 DNA follows: TGTGCCAGCCCCCAGGGACAGCTCTATGGCTACACCTTC.

The chain uses TRBV29-1 and TRBJ1-5; 8 bases line up with TRBD1. V shed 8 bases and J 1 base; nucleotides not matched to a gene: 4. The CDR3 length is 13 residues. Germline-derived CDR1 and CDR2 are SQVTM and ANQGSEA. DNA for the CDR3: TGCAGCTACTCAGGGGGCAGCAATCAGCCCCAGCATTTT. It translates to CSYSGGSNQPQHF.

The chain is built from TRBV6-5 and TRBJ1-4; the D is unclear. V was pared by 4 bases and J by 7 bases, with 13 bases between. The length of the CDR3 is 14 residues. Germline values: CDR1 MNHEY, CDR2 SVGAGI. CDR3 region: CASSLAGGGEKLFF. The CDR3 DNA reads TGTGCCAGCAGTTTGGCGGGTGGAGGTGAAAAACTGTTTTTT.

This chain joins TRBV28 and TRBJ2-7; 12 bases are shared with TRBD2. The CDR3 covers 14 residues. Per the germline V gene, CDR1 is MDHEN and CDR2 is SYDVKM. The ends lost 8 bases at V and 0 bases at J; junction bases unmatched: 2. The CDR3 protein is CASETSGSSYEQYF. The CDR3 region has the DNA TGTGCCAGCGAGACTAGCGGGAGCTCCTACGAGCAGTACTTC.

This chain links TRBV7-6 with TRBJ1-1; 11 bases agree with TRBD1. The CDR3 contains 16 residues. With V trimmed by 1 base and J by 4 bases, 5 bases remained unmatched. Germline V lookup: CDR1 SGHVS, CDR2 FNYEAQ. DNA of the CDR3: TGTGCCAGCAGCTTAGGGGCTGGGACAGGGGGCACTGAAGCTTTCTTT. Residues: CASSLGAGTGGTEAFF.

The genes are TRBV5-1 and TRBJ1-6, with 7 bases that match TRBD1. The CDR3 extends over 16 amino acids. V was pared by 0 bases and J by 7 bases, with 7 bases of the junction left unmatched. CDR1 SGHRS and CDR2 YFSETQ come from the germline V gene. The chain's CDR3 is CASSLDPRGRNSPLHF. Here the CDR3 DNA reads TGCGCCAGCAGCTTGGATCCAAGGGGGCGGAATTCACCCCTCCACTTT.

The chain uses TRBV24-1 and TRBJ2-5; 7 bases are shared with TRBD1. Per germline, CDR1 KGHDR and CDR2 SFDVKD. Germline trimming cut 4 bases from V and 0 bases from J; bases unmatched to any gene: 7. The CDR3 consists of 16 residues. The CDR3 here is CATSDPGGDYQETQYF. As DNA, the CDR3 is TGTGCCACCAGTGACCCAGGGGGAGACTACCAAGAGACCCAGTACTTC.

This clone was detected once. V is TRBV30 and J is TRBJ1-1; no reliable D call. From germline, CDR1 is GTSNPN and CDR2 SVGIG (reference sequence). Trimming took off 4 bases at V and 1 base at J, with 4 bases between the two ends. This CDR3 is 11 amino acids long. The CDR3 here is CAWNKNTEAFF. In DNA, the CDR3 is TGTGCCTGGAACAAGAACACTGAAGCTTTCTTT.

The rearrangement joins TRBV12-5 to TRBJ1-5, with TRBD1 identical over 9 bases. From germline, CDR1 is LGHNT and CDR2 FRNRAP. The V and J ends lost 1 base and 6 bases, in that order; junction bases with no gene match: 13. This CDR3 has 18 amino acids. CDR3 sequence (DNA): TGTGCTAGTGGTTTGGCCACACCGGGACAGGGAAGGAGTCAGCCCCAGCATTTT. Its translation is CASGLATPGQGRSQPQHF.

The V and J genes are TRBV19 and TRBJ2-1, with 11 bases aligning to TRBD1. Germline CDR1 LNHDA, CDR2 SQIVND (reference sequence). CDR3 length equals 14 residues. Germline trimming cut 6 bases from V and 8 bases from J; bases unmatched to any gene: 6. CDR3 coding DNA: TGTGCCAGTAGACCGGGACAGGGGGGCCATGAGCAGTTCTTC. As protein: CASRPGQGGHEQFF.

This clone was seen more than once but under ten times. The chain is built from TRBV6-6 and TRBJ2-1, with 8 bases that match TRBD2. CDR3 length: 15 residues. CDR1 and CDR2 (germline): MNHNY, SVGAGI (reference sequence). V trimming: 0 bases; J trimming: 9 bases; junction bases outside the gene matches: 7. The CDR3 region is CASSYSSGVMVEQFF. The CDR3 DNA reads as TGTGCCAGCAGTTACTCTAGCGGGGTTATGGTTGAGCAGTTCTTC.

The gene calls are TRBV10-3 and TRBJ1-3; D not resolved. CDR3 length: 13 amino acids. With 8 bases removed from V and 0 bases from J, the gap between germline ends came to 8 bases. Germline V gives CDR1 ENHRY, CDR2 SYGVKD. CDR3 in amino acids: CAISVLSGNTIYF. The DNA of the CDR3 is TGTGCCATCTCGGTTCTCTCTGGAAACACCATATATTTT.

V gene TRBV5-1 combines with J gene TRBJ2-6; 9 bases match TRBD1. The CDR3 length is 18 residues. Germline CDR1 and CDR2: SGHRS and YFSETQ. The V gene end was trimmed by 2 bases and the J gene end by 8 bases; junction bases not matched to a gene: 14. CDR3 coding DNA: TGCGCCAGCAGCTTAGCTCCTACGGGACAGGGAGGTCCCAACGTCCTGACTTTC. Its translation is CASSLAPTGQGGPNVLTF.

This chain uses TRBV6-5 with TRBJ2-5, with a tentative D call TRBD2 (5 bases). In germline, CDR1 is MNHEY, CDR2 SVGAGI. The CDR3 consists of 15 residues. The ends were cut back, 8 bases at V and 5 bases at J, with 21 bases in the middle. CDR3 nucleotides: TGTGCCAGCTACCCCCGCCCGGGGTGGGATGAGACCCAGTACTTC. It is translated as CASYPRPGWDETQYF.

V usage is TRBV18 and J usage is TRBJ2-5, with D maybe TRBD2 (5 bases). The germline V gene encodes CDR1 KGHSH and CDR2 LQKENI. The ends were cut back, 3 bases at V and 5 bases at J, with 16 bases in the middle. The CDR3 length is 15 residues. This chain's CDR3 is CASSPSLRGAETQYF. In DNA form, the CDR3 reads TGTGCCAGCTCACCGTCCCTTCGGGGAGCGGAGACCCAGTACTTC. The full variable domain, with the rest looked up from reference TRBV18 and TRBJ2-5, is NAGVMQNPRHLVRRRGQEARLRCSPMKGHSHVYWYRQLPEEGLKFMVYLQKENIIDESGMPKERFSAEFPKEGPSILRIQQVVRGDSAAYFCASSPSLRGAETQYFGPGTRLLVL.

This rearrangement joins TRBV3-1 (or the pseudogene TRBV3-2) to TRBJ2-4; TRBD2 matches at 10 bases. The CDR3 extends over 14 amino acids. Germline loops: CDR1 LGHDT, CDR2 YNNKEL (reference sequence). V lost 3 bases to trimming and J lost 7 bases; unmatched junction nucleotides: 3. This chain's CDR3 is CASSHLAGVNIQYF. CDR3 nucleotide sequence: TGTGCCAGCAGCCATCTAGCGGGAGTGAACATTCAGTACTTC.

The chain recombines TRBV7-2 with TRBJ1-2; 9 bases align to TRBD1. The CDR3 covers 15 residues. J gave up 4 bases and V 5 bases, and 8 bases lay outside the gene matches. Germline V gives CDR1 SGHTA, CDR2 FQGNSA. This chain's CDR3 is CASSLGQGRSYGYTF. The CDR3 DNA follows: TGTGCCAGCAGCCTGGGACAGGGAAGGAGCTATGGCTACACCTTC.

The chain has TRBV7-8 and TRBJ2-5, with 13 bases aligning to TRBD2. The CDR3 contains 15 residues. V lost 8 bases and J lost 1; bases outside the gene matches: 4. Germline loops: CDR1 SGHVS, CDR2 FQNEAQ. This CDR3 reads CASATSGGVQETQYF. Here the CDR3 DNA reads TGTGCCAGCGCCACTAGCGGGGGGGTCCAAGAGACCCAGTACTTC.